The 17 T cell receptor beta chains given below trace back to one sample, sequenced in a study of technical replicates of blood from a few donors. Clones were sequenced by immunoSEQ multiplex PCR, and TCRdb holds only the in-frame ones, with some missing. In the table there are tens of thousands of clones, over 85% of which are singletons. Sequencing input: T cells isolated from PBMCs. All receptors derive from a human donor in good health.

This chain links TRBV5-1 with TRBJ1-1; no firm D call. CDR1 is SGHRS, CDR2 YFSETQ, per germline. The CDR3 is 14 residues long. Trimming pared 5 bases from V and 5 bases from J, leaving 16 bases between. The CDR3 loop reads CASSQTSAGTEAFF. The DNA of the CDR3 is TGCGCCAGCAGTCAGACCAGCGCCGGAACTGAAGCTTTCTTT. Full variable domain (missing parts from reference TRBV5-1 and TRBJ1-1): KAGVTQTPRYLIKTRGQQVTLSCSPISGHRSVSWYQQTPGQGLQFLFEYFSETQRNKGNFPGRFSGRQFSNSRSEMNVSTLELGDSALYLCASSQTSAGTEAFFGQGTRLTVV.

In DNA form, the CDR3 reads TGCGCCAGCAGCCAAGATGGGGCGGTGGAGACCCAGTACTTC. Its protein is CASSQDGAVETQYF. The chain carries TRBV4-1 and TRBJ2-5, with D perhaps TRBD1 (5 bases). Germline CDR1 MGHRA, CDR2 YSYEKL. Deletions cut 0 bases from V and 5 bases from J, with 10 bases between. This CDR3 is 14 amino acids long.

V gene TRBV5-1 combines with J gene TRBJ2-1; 13 bases agree with TRBD2. CDR1 SGHRS and CDR2 YFSETQ come from the germline V gene. V lost 4 bases, J lost 16 bases, and 8 bases stayed unmatched. This CDR3 has 13 residues. Here the CDR3 DNA reads TGCGCCAGCAGCACAGAACTAGCGGGAGGGCCCTTCTTC. It specifies CASSTELAGGPFF.

The rearrangement uses TRBV6-5 and TRBJ1-2, with D possibly TRBD1 on 5 matching bases. V lost 6 bases to trimming and J lost 4 bases, with 12 bases between them. This CDR3 region has 13 residues. Looked up from germline, CDR1 is MNHEY and CDR2 is SVGAGI. The CDR3 protein is CASRDPQGYGYTF. In DNA, the CDR3 is TGTGCCAGCAGAGACCCCCAGGGCTATGGCTACACCTTC.

This chain joins TRBV5-1 and TRBJ2-2; 10 bases are a match to TRBD2. The CDR3 covers 17 residues. CDR1 SGHRS and CDR2 YFSETQ come from the germline V gene. Unmatched junction bases numbered 10, after V lost 4 bases and J lost 4 bases. The chain's CDR3 is CASSLLSSGSRTGELFF. The CDR3 nucleotides are TGCGCCAGCAGCCTACTATCTAGCGGGAGTCGCACCGGGGAGCTGTTTTTT. Combining the CDR3 with reference TRBV5-1 and TRBJ2-2 gives the whole variable domain KAGVTQTPRYLIKTRGQQVTLSCSPISGHRSVSWYQQTPGQGLQFLFEYFSETQRNKGNFPGRFSGRQFSNSRSEMNVSTLELGDSALYLCASSLLSSGSRTGELFFGEGSRLTVL.

The J gene is TRBJ1-6, the V gene TRBV4-1; D is undetermined. Germline values: CDR1 MGHRA, CDR2 YSYEKL. Deletions cut 2 bases from V and 7 bases from J, with 9 bases between. This CDR3 has 14 residues. The CDR3 is CASSQPTENSPLHF. Here the CDR3 DNA reads TGCGCCAGCAGCCAACCTACAGAGAATTCACCCCTCCACTTT.

The chain is built from TRBV7-8 and TRBJ2-7, with D uncertain. This CDR3 is 14 amino acids long. Between the trimmed V and J ends, which lost 4 bases and 2 bases, there was a span of 12 bases. Germline CDR1 reads SGHVS; CDR2 reads FQNEAQ. The CDR3 DNA sequence: TGTGCCAGCAGCTCACCAGGCGAGACCTACGAGCAGTACTTC. This gives the protein CASSSPGETYEQYF.

CDR3 sequence (DNA): TGTGCCAGCAGCCCCTCGCGGGCGGGGGCCTACGAGCAGTACTTC. Translated: CASSPSRAGAYEQYF. V and J are TRBV9 and TRBJ2-7, with 7 bases lining up with TRBD2. Germline lookup yields CDR1 SGDLS and CDR2 YYNGEE. Trimming took 4 bases from V and 2 from J; bases not matched to a gene: 9. The CDR3 is made up of 15 amino acids.

This clone was found once. This rearrangement joins TRBV5-1 to TRBJ1-1; D ambiguous. V lost 0 bases to trimming and J lost 2 bases, with 14 bases between them. The CDR3 has 16 amino acids. Germline lookup yields CDR1 SGHRS and CDR2 YFSETQ. Here the CDR3 reads CASSLALRTDNTEAFF. The CDR3 DNA is TGCGCCAGCAGCTTGGCCCTACGGACTGATAACACTGAAGCTTTCTTT.

The chain joins TRBV6-1 to TRBJ2-7, with D perhaps matching TRBD2 (5 bases). This CDR3 comprises 15 residues. V was pared by 4 bases and J by 1 base, with 14 bases between. CDR1 MNHNS and CDR2 SASEGT come from the germline V gene. The CDR3 loop reads CASSVRGPPSYEQYF. The CDR3, as DNA: TGTGCCAGCAGTGTTCGAGGGCCGCCTTCCTACGAGCAGTACTTC.

The chain carries TRBV6-6 and TRBJ2-1; 12 bases map to TRBD2. Germline assignment: CDR1 MNHNY and CDR2 SVGAGI (reference sequence). The CDR3 is 16 amino acids. V was clipped by 2 bases and J by 7 bases; unmatched bases: 6. CDR3 residues: CASSYPSGGAGNEQFF. CDR3 sequence (DNA): TGTGCCAGCAGTTACCCTAGCGGGGGGGCGGGTAATGAGCAGTTCTTC.

The chain couples TRBV6-5 to TRBJ2-3; 8 positions match TRBD2. This CDR3 is 14 amino acids long. The trim removed 7 bases at V and 4 bases at J, leaving 7 bases unmatched. Germline V gene data show CDR1 as MNHEY and CDR2 as SVGAGI. CDR3 region: CASTPPGGADTQYF. Written as DNA, the CDR3 is TGTGCCAGCACACCTCCGGGGGGGGCAGATACGCAGTATTTT.

This sequence joins TRBV5-1 and TRBJ1-2; D is uncertain. Germline CDR1 SGHRS, CDR2 YFSETQ. V dropped 2 bases and J dropped 4 bases, with 12 bases sitting between them. The CDR3 spans 14 residues. This CDR3 reads CASSLSRGSYGYTF. CDR3 bases: TGCGCCAGCAGCTTATCTCGGGGAAGCTATGGCTACACCTTC.

The chain employs TRBV6-1 and TRBJ1-5; D is possibly TRBD1 (6 bases). This CDR3 comprises 16 residues. V shed 4 bases and J shed 3 bases, with 16 bases lying between them. From germline, CDR1 is MNHNS and CDR2 SASEGT. The CDR3 spells CASSAWKDSPNQPQHF. CDR3 DNA sequence: TGTGCCAGCAGTGCCTGGAAGGACAGCCCCAATCAGCCCCAGCATTTT.

Remarks on this clone: Its ends do not fully match the called genes, so a read error is possible. The chain joins TRBV7-7 to TRBJ2-5, with 7 bases identical to TRBD1. This CDR3 has 15 residues. Germline CDR1 SSHAT, CDR2 FNYEAQ (reference sequence). The CDR3 DNA reads as TGTGCTAGCAGCACCGGGACAGCTCTCCAAGAGACCCAGTACTTC. Protein sequence: CASSTGTALQETQYF.

V and J are TRBV25-1 and TRBJ2-7, with 9 nucleotides matching TRBD1. The junction had 9 bases not matched to a gene; V was cut back by 3 bases and J by 6 bases. Germline CDR1 is MGHDK and CDR2 is SYGVNS. This CDR3 contains 15 residues. CDR3: CASSDTPGQGTEQYF. CDR3 DNA: TGTGCCAGCAGTGACACCCCGGGACAGGGAACCGAGCAGTACTTC.

The chain has TRBV4-1 and TRBJ1-2, with a weak D call TRBD1 (6 bases). Germline V gene sequence: CDR1 MGHRA, CDR2 YSYEKL. The CDR3 has 16 amino acids. Trimming pared 1 base from V and 2 bases from J, leaving 14 bases between. The CDR3 spells CASSQVGEGVNYGYTF. CDR3 DNA: TGCGCCAGCAGCCAAGTAGGGGAGGGGGTGAACTATGGCTACACCTTC.